Presented here are 27 T cell receptor beta chains from one specimen sequenced in a study of T cell responses to AZD1222 COVID-19 vaccine. Sequenced by immunoSEQ multiplex PCR; TCRdb stores in-frame clones only, minus some. The sample carries around 130,000 clones, more than 80% recorded once. The material was peripheral blood, obtained on day 0 of AZD1222 vaccination. Receptors were obtained from an adult in good health.

The chain links TRBV11-3 to TRBJ1-1; D uncertain. The CDR3 has 13 residues. Deletions cut 5 bases from V and 1 base from J, with 8 bases between. The germline V gene has CDR1 SGHNT and CDR2 YENEEA. CDR3 loop: CASSVGENTEAFF. As DNA, the CDR3 is TGTGCCAGCAGCGTTGGGGAGAACACTGAAGCTTTCTTT.

The chain is built from TRBV20-1 and TRBJ1-1; D is unclear. The CDR3 totals 10 residues. Germline V gives CDR1 DFQATT, CDR2 SNEGSKA (reference sequence). The V end lost 3 bases, the J end lost 8 bases, and 7 bases lay between the germline ends. Here the CDR3 reads CSARVVEAFF. In DNA form, the CDR3 reads TGCAGTGCTAGGGTGGTCGAAGCTTTCTTT.

This chain joins TRBV5-4 and TRBJ2-7, with TRBD1 as a possible D gene (8 bases). CDR3 length: 14 amino acids. Trimming pared 4 bases from V and 5 bases from J, leaving 16 bases between. Germline V gives CDR1 SGHNT, CDR2 YYREEE (reference sequence). CDR3 sequence reads: CASSPRTGRDEQYF. As DNA, the CDR3 is TGTGCCAGCAGCCCAAGGACAGGGAGGGACGAGCAGTACTTC.

The rearrangement joins TRBV7-9 to TRBJ2-7; 8 bases match TRBD1. This CDR3 region has 14 residues. Trimming cost V 5 bases and J 7 bases; bases outside gene matches: 10. CDR1 and CDR2 (germline): SEHNR, FQNEAQ (reference sequence). The CDR3 sequence is CASSPSDRVGEQYF. For the CDR3, the DNA is TGTGCCAGCAGCCCATCGGACAGGGTAGGGGAGCAGTACTTC.

The gene calls are TRBV30 and TRBJ2-3, with D perhaps TRBD1 (6 bases). Germline V CDR1 and CDR2: GTSNPN, SVGIG (reference sequence). V shed 5 bases and J shed 5 bases, with 17 bases lying between them. The CDR3 loop spans 14 amino acids. The CDR3 loop is CAWASDRFEDTQYF. DNA of the CDR3: TGTGCCTGGGCAAGTGACAGGTTTGAAGATACGCAGTATTTT.

The V call is TRBV30, the J call TRBJ1-1; possibly TRBD1 for D (5 bases). V lost 1 base, J lost 1 base, and 13 bases lay in between. This CDR3 comprises 15 residues. CDR1 is GTSNPN, CDR2 SVGIG, per germline (reference sequence). The CDR3 DNA is TGTGCCTGGAGTGCGCCTGGGGGGAGGAACACTGAAGCTTTCTTT. Translation: CAWSAPGGRNTEAFF.

V is TRBV10-3 and J is TRBJ2-2, with TRBD2 matching over 7 bases. The CDR3 consists of 14 residues. Germline assignment: CDR1 ENHRY and CDR2 SYGVKD. The V and J ends lost 8 bases and 1 base, in that order; junction bases with no gene match: 4. The DNA for the CDR3 is TGTGCCATCCGGGGGGAGGGGAACACCGGGGAGCTGTTTTTT. It specifies CAIRGEGNTGELFF.

This sequence joins TRBV30 and TRBJ2-1; a possible D gene is TRBD2 (6 bases). V was cut by 3 bases and J by 9 bases, with 27 bases left in between. This CDR3 comprises 17 residues. Germline assignment: CDR1 GTSNPN and CDR2 SVGIG (reference sequence). This CDR3 reads CAWSRASGGIVSAEQFF. The CDR3 DNA is TGTGCCTGGAGCCGGGCATCCGGCGGGATAGTTTCGGCTGAGCAGTTCTTC.

V usage is TRBV19 and J usage is TRBJ1-5, with 7 bases identical to TRBD1. CDR1 LNHDA and CDR2 SQIVND come from the germline V gene (reference sequence). The CDR3 spans 13 residues. Trimming removed 4 bases from V and 7 bases from J; junction bases left unmatched: 4. The CDR3 nucleotides are TGTGCCAGTAGTAAGGACAGGATCCAGCCCCAGCATTTT. Its translation: CASSKDRIQPQHF. The full variable domain, with the rest looked up from reference TRBV19 and TRBJ1-5, is DGGITQSPKYLFRKEGQNVTLSCEQNLNHDAMYWYRQDPGQGLRLIYYSQIVNDFQKGDIAEGYSVSREKKESFPLTVTSAQKNPTAFYLCASSKDRIQPQHFGDGTRLSIL.

J is TRBJ1-1 and V is TRBV5-1; D call uncertain. V dropped 7 bases and J dropped 6 bases, with 13 bases sitting between them. In germline, CDR1 is SGHRS, CDR2 YFSETQ. This CDR3 region has 12 residues. The CDR3 loop is CASGGVYPEAFF. Written as DNA, the CDR3 is TGCGCCAGCGGCGGGGTTTACCCTGAAGCTTTCTTT.

The chain carries TRBV11-2 and TRBJ1-1; perhaps TRBD1 as D (6 bases). Germline values: CDR1 SGHAT, CDR2 FQNNGV. Deletions cut 5 bases from V and 8 bases from J, with 18 bases between. The CDR3 consists of 14 residues. CDR3 nucleotides: TGTGCCAGCAGCGTTAAAGGGGGAGACGCCGAAGCTTTCTTT. It yields the protein CASSVKGGDAEAFF.

The rearrangement joins TRBV3-1 (or the pseudogene TRBV3-2) to TRBJ2-3, with D uncertain. Germline CDR1 is LGHDT and CDR2 is YNNKEL (reference sequence). This CDR3 spans 13 amino acids. The V gene lost 8 bases and the J gene lost 2 bases, with 11 bases spanning the gap. The CDR3 sequence is CASGRWDTDTQYF. CDR3 DNA sequence: TGTGCCAGCGGACGATGGGACACAGATACGCAGTATTTT.

The chain links TRBV28 to TRBJ2-3; no reliable D call. Trimming cost V 8 bases and J 10 bases, with 10 bases left between them. The CDR3 loop spans 10 amino acids. Germline V CDR1 and CDR2: MDHEN, SYDVKM. The CDR3 loop reads CASGRVPQYF. CDR3 in DNA: TGTGCCAGCGGAAGGGTCCCGCAGTATTTT.

The chain combines TRBV7-9 with TRBJ2-1; D may be TRBD1 or TRBD2 (5 bases each). In germline, CDR1 is SEHNR, CDR2 FQNEAQ (reference sequence). V gave up 6 bases and J gave up 8 bases, with 23 bases separating them. The length of the CDR3 is 16 residues. CDR3 loop: CASSQSMWQGDYEQFF. DNA of the CDR3: TGTGCCAGCAGTCAATCCATGTGGCAGGGAGACTATGAGCAGTTCTTC.

V is TRBV19 and J is TRBJ1-5; D gene uncertain. Trimming removed 3 bases at V and 8 bases at J, with 17 bases between. CDR3 length: 15 residues. The germline V gene has CDR1 LNHDA and CDR2 SQIVND (reference sequence). CDR3: CASSIQDPGMEPQHF. In DNA, the CDR3 is TGTGCCAGTAGTATCCAGGATCCGGGCATGGAGCCCCAGCATTTT.

This clone occurred a few times. The gene calls are TRBV19 and TRBJ2-1; the match to TRBD1 covers 7 bases. The CDR3 loop spans 18 amino acids. The V segment lost 7 bases and the J segment 0 bases; nucleotides outside the gene matches: 15. Germline CDR1 and CDR2: LNHDA and SQIVND (reference sequence). In nucleotides, the CDR3 is TGTGCCAGTACGCCCTTAAGGGGGACAGCGAACTCCTACAATGAGCAGTTCTTC. Amino acid sequence: CASTPLRGTANSYNEQFF.

J is TRBJ2-7 and V is TRBV18; unclear D gene. The CDR3 contains 13 residues. V lost 0 bases and J 6 bases, leaving 9 bases between the germline ends. Germline lookup yields CDR1 KGHSH and CDR2 LQKENI. The CDR3 region has the DNA TGTGCCAGCTCACCACCTGTTAGGGCCGAGCAGTACTTC. Its translation is CASSPPVRAEQYF.

As DNA, the CDR3 is TGTGCCAGCAGTTTCGGGGGCATGGACACCGGGGAGCTGTTTTTT. It translates to CASSFGGMDTGELFF. The chain carries TRBV27 and TRBJ2-2; either TRBD1 or TRBD2 may fit D (6 bases each). Trimming removed 3 bases at V and 3 bases at J, with 11 bases between. CDR3 length: 15 residues. The germline V gene encodes CDR1 MNHEY and CDR2 SMNVEV (reference sequence).

The J gene is TRBJ2-1, the V gene TRBV7-6, with D perhaps given as TRBD1 or TRBD2 (5 bases each). V was shortened by 1 base and J by 4 bases, with 14 bases between the two germline ends. The germline gives CDR1 SGHVS, CDR2 FNYEAQ. The CDR3 runs 16 residues. The CDR3 spells CASSLGGPTGYNEQFF. For the CDR3, the DNA is TGTGCCAGCAGCTTAGGGGGACCTACTGGATACAATGAGCAGTTCTTC. Full variable domain (remainder filled in from reference TRBV7-6 and TRBJ2-1): GAGVSQSPRYKVTKRGQDVALRCDPISGHVSLYWYRQALGQGPEFLTYFNYEAQQDKSGLPNDRFSAERPEGSISTLTIQRTEQRDSAMYRCASSLGGPTGYNEQFFGPGTRLTVL.

The chain carries TRBV29-1 and TRBJ1-5; 9 bases map to TRBD1. The CDR3 runs 14 residues. Losses at the gene ends were 5 bases for V and 1 base for J; bases not matched to a gene: 3. Germline loops: CDR1 SQVTM, CDR2 ANQGSEA. CDR3 in DNA: TGCAGCGTTTGGGACAGGGTCAGCAATCAGCCCCAGCATTTT. Encoded protein: CSVWDRVSNQPQHF.

The genes are TRBV2 and TRBJ1-6, with a weak D call TRBD1 (5 bases). This CDR3 comprises 14 residues. Germline V lookup: CDR1 SNHLY, CDR2 FYNNEI. Trimming pared 6 bases from V and 5 bases from J, leaving 11 bases between. The CDR3 spells CASRTGVDNSPLHF. CDR3 sequence (DNA): TGTGCCAGCAGGACGGGGGTGGATAATTCACCCCTCCACTTT.

V and J are TRBV13 and TRBJ2-1, with D uncertain. The length of the CDR3 is 14 residues. With 4 bases removed from V and 7 bases from J, the gap between germline ends came to 14 bases. Germline V gives CDR1 PRHDT, CDR2 FYEKMQ (reference sequence). The CDR3 DNA follows: TGTGCCAGCAGCTCTCTTCCCGAGTGGAATGAGCAGTTCTTC. This gives the protein CASSSLPEWNEQFF.

The V gene is TRBV3-1 (or the pseudogene TRBV3-2), the J gene TRBJ2-1; TRBD2 matches 10 bases. V was pared by 4 bases and J by 10 bases, with 10 bases of the junction left unmatched. The CDR3 spans 15 residues. The V gene's germline CDR1 is LGHDT and CDR2 YNNKEL (reference sequence). The CDR3 DNA reads as TGTGCCAGCAGCCGGGGAGCGGGAGGGCCGGGGGAGCAGTTCTTC. The encoded protein is CASSRGAGGPGEQFF.

The gene calls are TRBV5-1 and TRBJ1-1, with 11 bases that match TRBD1. Germline V gives CDR1 SGHRS, CDR2 YFSETQ. The CDR3 is 16 amino acids. J lost 0 bases, V lost 3 bases, and 4 bases had no gene match. CDR3 loop: CASSSGQGAMNTEAFF. CDR3 nucleotides: TGCGCCAGCAGCTCTGGACAGGGGGCGATGAACACTGAAGCTTTCTTT.

The chain has TRBV28 and TRBJ2-1, with D possibly matching TRBD2 (5 bases). This CDR3 region has 12 residues. V was cut by 5 bases and J by 10 bases, with 12 bases left in between. Looked up from germline, CDR1 is MDHEN and CDR2 is SYDVKM. CDR3 in amino acids: CASSQRWEEQFF. In DNA form, the CDR3 reads TGTGCCAGCAGTCAGAGGTGGGAGGAGCAGTTCTTC. The entire variable domain, with the rest obtained from reference TRBV28 and TRBJ2-1, is as follows: DVKVTQSSRYLVKRTGEKVFLECVQDMDHENMFWYRQDPGLGLRLIYFSYDVKMKEKGDIPEGYSVSREKKERFSLILESASTNQTSMYLCASSQRWEEQFFGPGTRLTVL.

The chain employs TRBV28 and TRBJ1-4; maybe TRBD1 (5 bases). This CDR3 contains 11 residues. Germline V gene data show CDR1 as MDHEN and CDR2 as SYDVKM. The germline V and J ends were trimmed by 10 bases and 13 bases, with 16 bases remaining between them. For the CDR3, the DNA is TGTGCCATCGCTGGGGGGTCGCGACTGTTTTTT. It translates to CAIAGGSRLFF.

The chain has TRBV5-1 and TRBJ1-4; D is perhaps TRBD1 (6 bases). CDR1 and CDR2 (germline): SGHRS, YFSETQ. Trimming pared 4 bases from V and 8 bases from J, leaving 15 bases between. CDR3 length: 14 amino acids. The CDR3, as DNA: TGCGCCAGCAGCCCCCGAGGGGGTAGCGAAAAACTGTTTTTT. Translating it yields CASSPRGGSEKLFF.